The 10 T cell receptor beta chains given below trace back to one sample, sequenced in a study of CD8+ T cells in alopecia areata. Treatment: oral pan-JAK inhibitor, 5-10 mg twice daily. Extracted RNA was reverse transcribed, and the resulting cDNA served as sequencing template. The method was immunoSEQ multiplex PCR; TCRdb's version includes in-frame clones alone and lacks a portion of them. This sample has about 94,000 clones, with around 71% found just once. The specimen comprised CD8+ T cells sorted from blood, sampled at approximately week 44, from a patient treated with tofacitinib. The receptors here all came from a human donor with alopecia areata.

J is TRBJ2-7 and V is TRBV29-1; 7 bases match TRBD2. The CDR3 spans 13 residues. V shed 5 bases and J 0 bases; nucleotides not matched to a gene: 4. CDR1 is SQVTM, CDR2 ANQGSEA, per germline. This CDR3 is CSVRTRSSYEQYF. CDR3 nucleotide sequence: TGCAGCGTTAGGACTAGAAGCTCCTACGAGCAGTACTTC.

This rearrangement joins TRBV13 to TRBJ2-7; TRBD1 matches at 7 bases. The V segment lost 2 bases and the J segment 4 bases; nucleotides outside the gene matches: 5. This CDR3 has 14 amino acids. The germline V gene encodes CDR1 PRHDT and CDR2 FYEKMQ (reference sequence). As DNA, the CDR3 is TGTGCCAGCAGCTTACAGGGGGAATGGTACGAGCAGTACTTC. It yields the protein CASSLQGEWYEQYF.

The chain is built from TRBV11-2 and TRBJ1-6; 9 bases align to TRBD1. V dropped 5 bases and J dropped 6; count of bases not matched to a gene: 8. The CDR3 contains 16 residues. The V gene's germline CDR1 is SGHAT and CDR2 FQNNGV. The CDR3 bases are TGTGCCAGCAGCCAGTGGGACAGGGATCTTAATTCACCCCTCCACTTT. Its translation: CASSQWDRDLNSPLHF. Complete variable domain (other parts from reference TRBV11-2 and TRBJ1-6): EAGVAQSPRYKIIEKRQSVAFWCNPISGHATLYWYQQILGQGPKLLIQFQNNGVVDDSQLPKDRFSAERLKGVDSTLKIQPAKLEDSAVYLCASSQWDRDLNSPLHFGNGTRLTVT.

This clone has only a few counts. The chain joins TRBV5-1 to TRBJ1-1; tentatively, D is TRBD1 (5 bases). The CDR3 loop spans 14 amino acids. CDR1 is SGHRS and CDR2 is YFSETQ in the germline V gene. The V and J ends lost 3 bases and 5 bases respectively, with 14 bases between them. The CDR3: CASSYEGTGTEAFF. The CDR3 DNA sequence: TGCGCCAGCAGCTACGAGGGGACGGGGACTGAAGCTTTCTTT.

The rearrangement links TRBV6-5 to TRBJ1-6; 11 bases match TRBD1. Germline V lookup: CDR1 MNHEY, CDR2 SVGAGI. The CDR3 has 16 amino acids. V was clipped by 0 bases and J by 8 bases; unmatched bases: 3. The CDR3 protein is CASSYSPGQGDSPLHF. The CDR3 region has the DNA TGTGCCAGCAGTTACTCCCCGGGACAGGGGGATTCACCCCTCCACTTT.

This chain links TRBV28 with TRBJ2-7; the D gene is possibly TRBD1 (7 bases). CDR1 and CDR2 from the germline V gene are MDHEN and SYDVKM. The CDR3 loop spans 14 amino acids. V was pared by 3 bases and J by 6 bases, with 15 bases between. The CDR3 sequence is CASSLQGGEGEQYF. CDR3 bases: TGTGCCAGCAGTTTGCAGGGGGGTGAAGGCGAGCAGTACTTC.

The chain employs TRBV4-3 and TRBJ2-3; the match to TRBD2 covers 10 bases. CDR1 and CDR2 (germline): LGHNA, YSLEER. The trim removed 0 bases at V and 3 bases at J, leaving 9 bases unmatched. The CDR3 runs 18 residues. This CDR3 reads CASSQDKGTSGATDTQYF. Written as DNA, the CDR3 is TGCGCCAGCAGCCAAGATAAGGGAACTAGCGGGGCGACAGATACGCAGTATTTT.

CDR3 residues: CASSLGTSGDNEQFF. The CDR3 region has the DNA TGTGCCAGCAGCCTCGGGACTAGCGGTGACAATGAGCAGTTCTTC. J is TRBJ2-1 and V is TRBV11-2, with 11 bases aligning to TRBD2. The CDR3 length is 15 residues. After removal of 5 bases from V and 5 bases from J, the junction contained 5 bases not matched to a gene. Germline values: CDR1 SGHAT, CDR2 FQNNGV.

The rearrangement joins TRBV6-4 to TRBJ1-1; perhaps TRBD1 as D (6 bases). This CDR3 comprises 13 residues. Germline V gene sequence: CDR1 MRHNA, CDR2 SNTAGT. V shed 3 bases and J shed 3 bases, with 8 bases lying between them. CDR3 in DNA: TGTGCCAGCAGTGAGGGGGCGCACACTGAAGCTTTCTTT. Residues: CASSEGAHTEAFF.

The chain has TRBV19 and TRBJ1-5; the D gene is possibly TRBD1 (5 bases). Germline V gene sequence: CDR1 LNHDA, CDR2 SQIVND (reference sequence). CDR3 length equals 14 residues. Trimming took 11 bases from V and 4 from J, leaving 18 bases between them. DNA of the CDR3: TGTGCCTCTTCGGGGGTTCCCCTTAATCAGCCCCAGCATTTT. Protein sequence: CASSGVPLNQPQHF.